This TCR beta chain comes out of a study of cytomegalovirus exposure and HLA in healthy donors. In the study overall: Of 350 to 400 genotyped donors, roughly 81% grouped in the Caucasian-associated ancestry cluster. Study findings and constraints: Among TCR beta chains, those listed as cytomegalovirus-associated numbered over 150. The dataset shows that most TCR sequences were rare, while some public TCRs occurred in many donors.

Germline-derived CDR1 and CDR2 are SGHDT and YYEEEE. V lost 4 bases, J lost 4 bases, and 2 bases stayed unmatched. The CDR3 sequence is 14 residues long. The PCR was carried out with 60 Vbeta primers and 13 Jbeta primers. Sequencing was performed with immunoSEQ multiplex PCR; in TCRdb, only in-frame clones are kept and a portion is missing. The data contain around 99,000 clones, roughly 80% of them singletons. A word on this clone: Its target is unknown. Different DNA sequences within this sample yield the same CDR3.

The chain is built from TRBV5-6 and TRBJ2-5; TRBD2 agrees at 12 bases. The sample was PBMCs. The receptor's source is a man aged 25-45 years in good health and CMV-seronegative. The CDR3 DNA is TGTGCCAGCAGCCTAGCGGGAGGGCGAGAGACCCAGTACTTC. It specifies CASSLAGGRETQYF.